This TCR beta chain was identified during a study of CD8 T cells in ankylosing spondylitis. As regards this clonotype: The antigen remains unidentified.

Study findings and constraints: Researchers report that disease-linked clones proved CD8+ and relatively rare in peripheral blood. Blood from ankylosing spondylitis patients appeared to carry a characteristic roughly 8-variant TCR beta motif.

TCRdb called the 5' RACE reads again in MiXCR, with one record for every CDR3 protein. The table has about 330,000 distinct CDR3 sequences, 7% to 9% seen once. The length of the CDR3 is 14 residues. V lost 2 bases and J lost 4, with 11 bases in between. In germline, CDR1 is KGHSH, CDR2 LQKENI. The J gene is TRBJ2-5, the V gene TRBV18; D unresolved. The material sequenced was blood, either unsorted or a sorted T cell fraction (not recorded which). The receptor's source is a male donor with ankylosing spondylitis. The CDR3 nucleotides are TGTGCCAGCTCACCAAACGGGCCCCCAGAGACCCAGTACTTC. This translates into CASSPNGPPETQYF.